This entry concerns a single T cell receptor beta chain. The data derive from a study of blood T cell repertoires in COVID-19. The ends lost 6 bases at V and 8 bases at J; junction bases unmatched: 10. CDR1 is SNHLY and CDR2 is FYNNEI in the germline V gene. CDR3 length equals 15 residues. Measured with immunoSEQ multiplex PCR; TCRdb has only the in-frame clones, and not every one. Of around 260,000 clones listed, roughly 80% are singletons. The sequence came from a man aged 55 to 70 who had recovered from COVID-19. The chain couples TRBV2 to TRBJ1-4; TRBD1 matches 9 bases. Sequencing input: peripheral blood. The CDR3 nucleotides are TGTGCCAGCAGAGACGTAGGGACAGGGTCCGAAAAACTGTTTTTT. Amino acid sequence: CASRDVGTGSEKLFF.